These T cell receptor beta chains were read from a single sample in a study of T cell changes during pregnancy in multiple sclerosis. Data came from immunoSEQ multiplex PCR; TCRdb stores just in-frame clones and leaves some out. Here the sample spans roughly 57,000 clones, roughly nine tenths being singletons. The sample here was peripheral blood, taken in the first trimester of pregnancy. Every receptor here comes from a female donor with multiple sclerosis, enrolled in a pregnancy study. Both conserved end residues are part of each CDR3. Each record gives: D gene, V gene, clone size, J gene, CDR3 DNA, CDR3 protein. The D gene is left open where the match is weak. Expanded clones are given a class, and other clones once, few, many or no size at all.

>TRBD1|TRBV19|.|TRBJ2-1
TGTGCCAGTAGTGAGGCAGGGGGTAAATACAATGAGCAGTTCTTC
CASSEAGGKYNEQFF
>.|TRBV6-1|once|TRBJ2-7
TGTGCCAGCGAGGGCCTCTCCTACGAGCAGTACTTC
CASEGLSYEQYF
>.|TRBV7-2|.|TRBJ2-7
TGTGCCAGCAGCGAAGACAGGTCCTACGAGCAGTACTTC
CASSEDRSYEQYF
>.|TRBV5-6|.|TRBJ2-3
TGTGCCAGCAGCTTGCGGAGCGGAGTCGGAGATACGCAGTATTTT
CASSLRSGVGDTQYF
>TRBD1|TRBV2|.|TRBJ2-2
TGTGCCAGCTTGGTTTGGACAGGTTCCGCCGGGGAGCTGTTTTTT
CASLVWTGSAGELFF
>.|TRBV4-3|.|TRBJ1-6
TGCGCCAGCAGCCGATACAGGGCTAAGGGATCACCCCTCCACTTT
CASSRYRAKGSPLHF
>.|TRBV5-5|.|TRBJ1-3
TGTGCCAGCAGCTTGGAGGGACACTCTGGAAACACCATATATTTT
CASSLEGHSGNTIYF
>.|TRBV6-1|few|TRBJ1-2
TGTGCCAGCGGTTGGCAGGACTATGGCTACACCTTC
CASGWQDYGYTF
>TRBD2|TRBV10-3|.|TRBJ2-1
TGTGCCATCAGTGAGGCCCTAGCGGGGGGCTACAATGAGCAGTTCTTC
CAISEALAGGYNEQFF
>TRBD1|TRBV7-9|.|TRBJ2-2
TGTGCCAGCAGCGCCGACAGGGTCACCGGGGAGCTGTTTTTT
CASSADRVTGELFF
>.|TRBV27|.|TRBJ2-1
TGTGCCAGCAGTCTACCGTCCCGGGACTTTCCTGGGATAGCCTACAATGAGCAGTTCTTC
CASSLPSRDFPGIAYNEQFF
>TRBD2|TRBV11-2|.|TRBJ2-1
TGTGCCAGCAGGCCTTGGGGAGCGGGGAACAATGAGCAGTTCTTC
CASRPWGAGNNEQFF
>.|TRBV30|.|TRBJ1-1
TGTGCCTGGAGTGTGGGTACAACTAGGGCTGAAGCTTTCTTT
CAWSVGTTRAEAFF
>TRBD1|TRBV7-2|.|TRBJ1-2
TGTGCCAGCAGCTTAAGGGCCCGAGGGGGCGGGTATGGCTACACCTTC
CASSLRARGGGYGYTF
>.|TRBV6-1|.|TRBJ1-2
TGTGCCAGCAGTGAAGAAGTGACGGTCGCGCGGGTCACCTTC
CASSEEVTVARVTF
>TRBD2|TRBV5-1|.|TRBJ2-1
TGCGCCAGCAGCTGGGGACTAGCGGGAGGGGAGAATGAGCAGTTCTTC
CASSWGLAGGENEQFF
>.|TRBV4-3|.|TRBJ2-1
TGCGCCAGCAGCCAAGGATGGGCAGTAGACTACAATGAGCAGTTCTTC
CASSQGWAVDYNEQFF
>TRBD1|TRBV9|.|TRBJ1-4
TGTGCCAGCAGCGCCTCCGGGACAGGGGTTGAAAAACTGTTTTTT
CASSASGTGVEKLFF
>.|TRBV30|.|TRBJ1-5
TGTGCCTGGAGTTATAGTCTCAATCAGCCCCAGCATTTT
CAWSYSLNQPQHF
>TRBD1|TRBV9|.|TRBJ1-2
TGTGCCAGCAGCGTAGTAGGGGGCGCAGACGGCTACACCTTC
CASSVVGGADGYTF
>TRBD1|TRBV29-1|few|TRBJ1-1
TGCAGCGTATCGACAGGGGCTGAAGCTTTCTTT
CSVSTGAEAFF
>TRBD2|TRBV11-2|.|TRBJ2-3
TGTGCCAGCAGCTTAGACCTAGCGGGAGGAGATACGCAGTATTTT
CASSLDLAGGDTQYF
>TRBD1|TRBV10-2|few|TRBJ1-5
TGCGCCAGCTCCCGACAGGGGTGGCAGCCCCAGCATTTT
CASSRQGWQPQHF
>.|TRBV4-1|.|TRBJ1-2
TGCGCCAGCAGCCAAGAGGGACAACGGAGGGGCTACACCTTC
CASSQEGQRRGYTF
>.|TRBV9|.|TRBJ1-1
TGTGCCAGCAGCGTGGCCTTGGGGGGAGCTTTCTTT
CASSVALGGAFF
>.|TRBV7-9|.|TRBJ1-4
TGTGCCAGCAGCTTAGACGGGGTGGTGGAAAAACTGTTTTTT
CASSLDGVVEKLFF
>.|TRBV6-1|.|TRBJ1-2
TGTGCCAGCAGTGAAGCAGGCGGGGCGTATGGCTACACCTTC
CASSEAGGAYGYTF
>.|TRBV27|.|TRBJ1-1
TGTGCCAGCAGTTTCAACAGGGATACGACTGAAGCTTTCTTT
CASSFNRDTTEAFF
>.|TRBV11-2|.|TRBJ2-7
TGTGCCAGCAGCTTCGGGGACAACTCCTACGAGCAGTACTTC
CASSFGDNSYEQYF
>TRBD1|TRBV9|once|TRBJ2-4
TGTGCCAGCAGCTCCTGGACAGGGAGGACCAAAAACATTCAGTACTTC
CASSSWTGRTKNIQYF
>TRBD2|TRBV7-9|.|TRBJ2-7
TGTGCCAGCACCCCTTGGCTGACTAGCGGATACTCCTACGAGCAGTACTTC
CASTPWLTSGYSYEQYF
>.|TRBV10-1|.|TRBJ2-5
TGCGCCAGCAGTGAGTCTCCCAGGGCGGAGACCCAGTACTTC
CASSESPRAETQYF
>TRBD2|TRBV5-6|few|TRBJ2-1
TGTGCCACCTCAGGGCTAGCGGGAGACGCTGAGCAGTTCTTC
CATSGLAGDAEQFF
>.|TRBV7-8|.|TRBJ2-7
TGTGCCAGCAGCTTAGAAGCGCCCGGGGTCTACGAGCAGTACTTC
CASSLEAPGVYEQYF
>TRBD2|TRBV2|.|TRBJ2-3
TGTGCCAGCAGTGATCTAGCGGGGGGCACAGATACGCAGTATTTT
CASSDLAGGTDTQYF
>.|TRBV5-8|few|TRBJ1-1
TGTGCCAGCGTGTGGGCGAGAGCTTTCTTT
CASVWARAFF
>TRBD2|TRBV14|.|TRBJ2-1
TGTGCCAGCAGCCAAGATTCTAGCGGAGGCTCCTACAATGAGCAGTTCTTC
CASSQDSSGGSYNEQFF
>TRBD1|TRBV9|.|TRBJ1-2
TGTGCCAGCAGCGCGGACAGGACTGAGTCGGTATATGGCTACACCTTC
CASSADRTESVYGYTF
>TRBD2|TRBV7-6|.|TRBJ2-3
TGTGCCAGCAGCTTACTCCTAGCGGGAGAGACAGATACGCAGTATTTT
CASSLLLAGETDTQYF
>.|TRBV7-9|.|TRBJ1-1
TGTGCCAGCTCCATTAGTGTGAACACTGAAGCTTTCTTT
CASSISVNTEAFF
>TRBD2|TRBV6-1|.|TRBJ2-1
TGTGCCAGCAGTGTCCAACTAGCGGGAGATGAGCAGTTCTTC
CASSVQLAGDEQFF
>TRBD2|TRBV7-9|.|TRBJ2-7
TGTGCCAGCAGCTTAGTCGGAGCGGGGGGGAACTACGAGCAGTACTTC
CASSLVGAGGNYEQYF
>.|TRBV9|.|TRBJ2-7
TGTGCCAGCAGCGTGGGGAGCTCCTACGAGCAGTACTTC
CASSVGSSYEQYF
>.|TRBV19|.|TRBJ2-7
TGTGCCAGTAGTCGGGGTTGGCCCTACGAGCAGTACTTC
CASSRGWPYEQYF
>TRBD1|TRBV6-5|.|TRBJ1-1
TGTGCCAGCAGTTCCTCCAGGGGGCTCGGGGGCACTGAAGCTTTCTTT
CASSSSRGLGGTEAFF
>.|TRBV5-6|.|TRBJ2-7
TGTGCCAGCAGCTCAAACTACGAGCAGTACTTC
CASSSNYEQYF
>.|TRBV29-1|.|TRBJ2-3
TGCAGCGTCTCGAGGATCAGGCGAGCGGTGGGTAGCACAGATACGCAGTATTTT
CSVSRIRRAVGSTDTQYF
>TRBD1|TRBV2|.|TRBJ1-2
TGTGCCAGCGGAGGGACAGCCCTCTATGGCTACACCTTC
CASGGTALYGYTF
>.|TRBV2|.|TRBJ1-6
TGTGCCACCGCCGGGGGGGATTCACCCCTCCACTTT
CATAGGDSPLHF
>.|TRBV5-6|.|TRBJ1-2
TGTGCCAGCAGCGCCATTTGGGCCTATGGCTACACCTTC
CASSAIWAYGYTF
>.|TRBV7-9|few|TRBJ2-7
TGTGCCAGCAGCCTCCAGACAGGCAGCGGGGCCCGCGAGCAGTACTTC
CASSLQTGSGAREQYF
>.|TRBV30|.|TRBJ2-1
TGTGCCTCCCAGGGGGGTAGCGGGAAGATCAATGAGCAGTTCTTC
CASQGGSGKINEQFF
>.|TRBV7-9|.|TRBJ1-2
TGTGCCAGCAGCTACCTAGTCAACTATGGCTACACCTTC
CASSYLVNYGYTF
>TRBD2|TRBV27|.|TRBJ2-6
TGTGCCTCGGGGGGGGGAGATGGGGCCAACGTCCTGACTTTC
CASGGGDGANVLTF
>.|TRBV7-2|.|TRBJ1-4
TGTGCCAGCAGCTCGCGCAGCAGGGCGCTTGGTGAAAAACTGTTTTTT
CASSSRSRALGEKLFF
>.|TRBV5-1|.|TRBJ1-2
TGCGCCAGCAGCTTCGAGAATAACTATGGCTACACCTTC
CASSFENNYGYTF
>TRBD2|TRBV7-2|.|TRBJ2-7
TGTGCCAGCAGCTTCCCGGGGGGGCGTCAGTACTTC
CASSFPGGRQYF